One and the same sample provided the 5 T cell receptor beta chains below, sequenced in a study of PD-L1 blockade in urothelial cancer. The protocol was immunoSEQ multiplex PCR, while the TCRdb copy is restricted to in-frame clones and leaves out a portion. Of roughly 120,000 clones in the sample, roughly 83% are singletons; the top ten hold 3.2%. The time point denotes: pretreatment peripheral blood. Sample: PBMCs, taken around atezolizumab (anti-PD-L1) treatment. These TCRs come from a man in his forties or fifties with urothelial cancer.

The chain carries TRBV5-1 and TRBJ1-1, with D perhaps TRBD1 (5 bases). Germline loops: CDR1 SGHRS, CDR2 YFSETQ. The V and J ends lost 0 bases and 3 bases respectively, with 18 bases between them. The CDR3 spans 17 residues. The DNA for the CDR3 is TGCGCCAGCAGCTTGGGGAGGCTGGGGGAGGTATACACTGAAGCTTTCTTT. Translated, it gives CASSLGRLGEVYTEAFF.

This clone was seen once. In DNA form, the CDR3 reads TGTGCCAGCAGCGTAGCGAGCAGGCTGAACACTGAAGCTTTCTTT. Its protein product is CASSVASRLNTEAFF. This sequence joins TRBV9 and TRBJ1-1; no definite D call. V dropped 0 bases and J dropped 0 bases, with 9 bases sitting between them. The germline V gene encodes CDR1 SGDLS and CDR2 YYNGEE. The CDR3 contains 15 residues. Drawing the rest from reference TRBV9 and TRBJ1-1, the complete variable domain is DSGVTQTPKHLITATGQRVTLRCSPRSGDLSVYWYQQSLDQGLQFLIQYYNGEERAKGNILERFSAQQFPDLHSELNLSSLELGDSALYFCASSVASRLNTEAFFGQGTRLTVV.

V gene TRBV7-9 combines with J gene TRBJ1-2; tentative D call: TRBD1 (5 bases). Deletions cut 5 bases from V and 4 bases from J, with 14 bases between. The CDR3 consists of 14 residues. Looked up from germline, CDR1 is SEHNR and CDR2 is FQNEAQ (reference sequence). CDR3 protein: CASSSRVSGYGYTF. The CDR3 DNA sequence: TGTGCCAGCAGCAGCAGGGTTTCGGGCTATGGCTACACCTTC.

CDR3 region: CASSSTGTSGIEQYF. CDR3 DNA sequence: TGCGCCAGCAGCTCTACCGGGACTAGCGGGATCGAGCAGTACTTC. The gene calls are TRBV5-1 and TRBJ2-7; 13 bases line up with TRBD2. The V gene end was trimmed by 3 bases and the J gene end by 6 bases; junction bases not matched to a gene: 6. The CDR3 has 15 amino acids. Germline CDR1 and CDR2: SGHRS and YFSETQ.

J is TRBJ1-5 and V is TRBV19; 8 positions match TRBD1. J was trimmed by 5 bases and V by 5 bases; bases with no gene match: 2. Looked up from germline, CDR1 is LNHDA and CDR2 is SQIVND (reference sequence). CDR3 length: 13 amino acids. CDR3 sequence: CASSSGGHQPQHF. The CDR3 bases are TGTGCCAGTAGTTCAGGGGGCCATCAGCCCCAGCATTTT.